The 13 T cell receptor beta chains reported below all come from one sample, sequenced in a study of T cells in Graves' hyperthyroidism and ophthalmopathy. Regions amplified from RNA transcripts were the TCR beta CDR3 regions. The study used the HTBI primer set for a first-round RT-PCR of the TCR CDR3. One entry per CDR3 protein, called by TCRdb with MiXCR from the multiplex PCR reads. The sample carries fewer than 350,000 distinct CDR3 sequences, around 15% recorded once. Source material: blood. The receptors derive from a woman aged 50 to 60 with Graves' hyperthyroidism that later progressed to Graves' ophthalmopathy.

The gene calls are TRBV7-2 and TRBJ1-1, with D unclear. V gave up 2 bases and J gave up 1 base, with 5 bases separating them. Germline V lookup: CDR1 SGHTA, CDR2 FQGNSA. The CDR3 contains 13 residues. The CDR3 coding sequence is TGTGCCAGCAGCTTACTTCCGAACACTGAAGCTTTCTTT. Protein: CASSLLPNTEAFF.

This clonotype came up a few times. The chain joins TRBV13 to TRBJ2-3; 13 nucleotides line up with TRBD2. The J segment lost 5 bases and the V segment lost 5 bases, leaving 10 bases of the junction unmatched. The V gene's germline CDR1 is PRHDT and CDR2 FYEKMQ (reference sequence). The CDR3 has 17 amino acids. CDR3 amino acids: CASSQRGLAGEIDTQYF. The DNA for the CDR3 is TGTGCCAGCAGCCAGAGAGGACTAGCGGGAGAGATAGATACGCAGTATTTT.

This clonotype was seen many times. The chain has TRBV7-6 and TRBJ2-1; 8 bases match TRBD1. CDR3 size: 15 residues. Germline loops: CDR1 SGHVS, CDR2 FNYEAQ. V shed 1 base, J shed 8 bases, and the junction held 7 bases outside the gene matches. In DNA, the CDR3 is TGTGCCAGCAGCTTAGGAAGCAGGGGGCTGGATGAGCAGTTCTTC. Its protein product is CASSLGSRGLDEQFF.

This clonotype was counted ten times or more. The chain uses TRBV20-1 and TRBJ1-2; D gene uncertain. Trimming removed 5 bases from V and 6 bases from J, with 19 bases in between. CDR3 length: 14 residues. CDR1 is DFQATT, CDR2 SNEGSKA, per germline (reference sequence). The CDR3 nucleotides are TGCAGTGCTGTACGAAGGACTGGGTCGGATGGCTACACCTTC. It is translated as CSAVRRTGSDGYTF.

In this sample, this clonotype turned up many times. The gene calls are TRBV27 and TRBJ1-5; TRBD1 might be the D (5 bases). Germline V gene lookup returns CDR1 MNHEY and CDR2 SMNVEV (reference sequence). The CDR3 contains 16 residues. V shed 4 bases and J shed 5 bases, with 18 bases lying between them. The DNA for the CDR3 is TGTGCCAGCAGTTCTAATCGGGGAGGGGCCCATCAGCCCCAGCATTTT. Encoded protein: CASSSNRGGAHQPQHF.

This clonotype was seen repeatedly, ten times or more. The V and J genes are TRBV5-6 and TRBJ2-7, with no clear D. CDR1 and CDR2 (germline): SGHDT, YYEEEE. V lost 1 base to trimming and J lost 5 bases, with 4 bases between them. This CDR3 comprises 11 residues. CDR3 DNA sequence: TGTGCCAGCAGCTTGCTGAACGAGCAGTACTTC. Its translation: CASSLLNEQYF.

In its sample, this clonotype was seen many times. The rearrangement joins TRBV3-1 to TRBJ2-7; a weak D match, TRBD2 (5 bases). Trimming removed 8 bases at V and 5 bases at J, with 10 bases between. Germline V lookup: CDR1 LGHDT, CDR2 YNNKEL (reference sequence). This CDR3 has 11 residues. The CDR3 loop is CASSIGDEQYF. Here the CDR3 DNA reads TGTGCCAGCTCAATCGGGGACGAGCAGTACTTC.

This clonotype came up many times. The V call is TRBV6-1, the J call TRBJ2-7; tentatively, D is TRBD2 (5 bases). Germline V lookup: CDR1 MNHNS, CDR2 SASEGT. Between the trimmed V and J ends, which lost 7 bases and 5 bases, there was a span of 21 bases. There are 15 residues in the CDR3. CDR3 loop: CASTPGLISFDEQYF. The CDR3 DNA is TGTGCCAGCACTCCTGGACTTATTTCGTTCGACGAGCAGTACTTC.

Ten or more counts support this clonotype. The CDR3 sequence: CASSQRQANYGYTF. In nucleotides, the CDR3 is TGTGCCAGCAGTCAAAGACAGGCAAACTATGGCTACACCTTC. J is TRBJ1-2 and V is TRBV2, with D perhaps TRBD1 (6 bases). The germline V gene has CDR1 SNHLY and CDR2 FYNNEI. Between the trimmed V and J ends, which lost 5 bases and 2 bases, there was a span of 12 bases. This CDR3 is built from 14 residues.

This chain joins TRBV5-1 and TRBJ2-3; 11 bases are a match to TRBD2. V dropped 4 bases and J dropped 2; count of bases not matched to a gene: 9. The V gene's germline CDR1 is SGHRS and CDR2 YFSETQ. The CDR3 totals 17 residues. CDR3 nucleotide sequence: TGCGCCAGCAGCGGGGCGATAGCGGGAGGGTCCACAGATACGCAGTATTTT. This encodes CASSGAIAGGSTDTQYF.

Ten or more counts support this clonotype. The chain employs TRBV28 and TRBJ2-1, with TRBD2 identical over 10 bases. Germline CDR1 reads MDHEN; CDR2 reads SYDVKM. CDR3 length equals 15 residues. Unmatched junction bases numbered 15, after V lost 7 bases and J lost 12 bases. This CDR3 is CASTDWTSGTWGQFF. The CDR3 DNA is TGTGCCAGCACCGATTGGACTAGCGGAACCTGGGGGCAGTTCTTC.

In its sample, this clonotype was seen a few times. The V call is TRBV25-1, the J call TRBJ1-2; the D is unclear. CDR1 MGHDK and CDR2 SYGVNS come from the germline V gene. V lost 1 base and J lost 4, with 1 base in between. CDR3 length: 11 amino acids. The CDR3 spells CASSESYGYTF. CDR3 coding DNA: TGTGCCAGCAGTGAATCCTATGGCTACACCTTC.

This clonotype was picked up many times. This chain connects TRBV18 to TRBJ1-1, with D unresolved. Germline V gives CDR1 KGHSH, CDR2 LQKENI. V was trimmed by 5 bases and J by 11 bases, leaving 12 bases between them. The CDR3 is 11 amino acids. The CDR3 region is CASSNDRAAFF. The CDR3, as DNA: TGTGCCAGCTCAAACGACCGGGCGGCTTTCTTT.